This T cell receptor (beta chain) emerged from a study of OX40 agonist ivuxolimab in advanced cancers. Study summary: Three patients responded partially, comprising one with hepatocellular carcinoma and two with cutaneous melanoma. General study results and limits: Partial responders at 0.1-3.0 mg/kg had among the lowest clonal expansion. Clonal expansion was seen in CD4+ and CD8+ blood T cells by week 6 at 0.1 to 3.0 mg/kg.

Remarks on this clone: Antigen unknown.

The V end lost 0 bases, the J end lost 7 bases, and 8 bases lay between the germline ends. This CDR3 contains 13 residues. The germline CDR1 and CDR2 sequences are SGHDT and YYEEEE. Individuals having autoimmune disease history or systemic immunosuppression were not enrolled. The method was immunoSEQ multiplex PCR; TCRdb's version includes in-frame clones alone and lacks a portion of them. Of more than 100,000 clones listed, roughly 93% are singletons. This sequence originates from an adult with an advanced solid tumor such as melanoma, head and neck, liver or kidney cancer. V and J are TRBV5-6 and TRBJ2-4; D gene ambiguous. This sample comprised CD4+ or CD8+ T cells sorted from blood, obtained in a trial of the OX40 agonist ivuxolimab. CDR3 in DNA: TGTGCCAGCAGCTTGGGGGGAAGGAACATTCAGTACTTC. Protein sequence: CASSLGGRNIQYF. The full variable domain, its missing parts supplied by reference TRBV5-6 and TRBJ2-4, is DAGVTQSPTHLIKTRGQQVTLRCSPKSGHDTVSWYQQALGQGPQFIFQYYEEEERQRGNFPDRFSGHQFPNYSSELNVNALLLGDSALYLCASSLGGRNIQYFGAGTRLSVL.